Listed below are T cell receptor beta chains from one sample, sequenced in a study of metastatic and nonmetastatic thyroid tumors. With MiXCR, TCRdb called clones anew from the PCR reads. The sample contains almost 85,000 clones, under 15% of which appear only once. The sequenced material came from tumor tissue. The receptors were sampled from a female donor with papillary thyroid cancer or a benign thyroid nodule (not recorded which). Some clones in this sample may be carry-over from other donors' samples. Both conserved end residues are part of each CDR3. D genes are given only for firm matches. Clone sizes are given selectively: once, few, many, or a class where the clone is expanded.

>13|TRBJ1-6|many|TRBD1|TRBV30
CAWGTGVQSPLHF
TGTGCCTGGGGGACAGGGGTGCAATCACCCCTCCACTTT
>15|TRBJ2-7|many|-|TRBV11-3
CASSARAGPTYEQYF
TGTGCCAGCAGCGCGAGAGCCGGGCCCACCTACGAGCAGTACTTC
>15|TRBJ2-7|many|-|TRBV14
CASSQVAGSSYEQYF
TGTGCCAGCAGCCAAGTGGCGGGGAGCTCCTACGAGCAGTACTTC
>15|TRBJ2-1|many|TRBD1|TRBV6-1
CASSRDRVPYNEQFF
TGTGCCAGCAGCAGAGACAGGGTCCCCTACAATGAGCAGTTCTTC
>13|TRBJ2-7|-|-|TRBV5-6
CASSLVSSYEQYF
TGTGCCAGCAGCTTGGTGAGCTCCTACGAGCAGTACTTC
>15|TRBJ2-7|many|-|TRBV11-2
CASSSPGDTSYEQYF
TGTGCCAGCAGCTCCCCCGGTGACACCTCCTACGAGCAGTACTTC
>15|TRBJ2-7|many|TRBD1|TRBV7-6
CASSLGQGAIYEQYF
TGTGCCAGCAGCTTAGGGCAGGGGGCAATCTACGAGCAGTACTTC
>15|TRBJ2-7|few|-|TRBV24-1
CATSDPGKAPYEQYF
TGTGCCACCAGTGATCCGGGAAAGGCACCCTACGAGCAGTACTTC
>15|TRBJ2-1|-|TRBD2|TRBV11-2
CASLYSGLAGNEQFF
TGTGCCAGCCTCTACTCGGGACTAGCGGGAAATGAGCAGTTCTTC
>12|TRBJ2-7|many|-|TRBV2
CASRMGGYEQYF
TGTGCCAGCCGTATGGGAGGCTACGAGCAGTACTTC
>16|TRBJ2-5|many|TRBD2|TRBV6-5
CASSYGLGLAGETQYF
TGTGCCAGCAGTTACGGGCTGGGACTAGCGGGAGAGACCCAGTACTTC
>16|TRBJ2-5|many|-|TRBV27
CASSFEDLGGQEAQYF
TGTGCCAGCAGTTTTGAAGACCTCGGGGGCCAAGAGGCCCAGTACTTC
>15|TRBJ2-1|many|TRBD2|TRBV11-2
CASSSSGSSYNEQFF
TGTGCCAGCAGCTCAAGCGGGAGTTCCTACAATGAGCAGTTCTTC
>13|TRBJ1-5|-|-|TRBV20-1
CSAGGGMSEPQHF
TGCAGTGCGGGAGGGGGTATGAGCGAGCCCCAGCATTTT
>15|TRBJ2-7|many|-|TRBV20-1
CSARDHQGLRGEQYF
TGCAGTGCTAGAGATCACCAGGGTCTGAGAGGCGAGCAGTACTTC
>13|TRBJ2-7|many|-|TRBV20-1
CSARSPTGNEQYF
TGCAGTGCTAGATCCCCGACAGGAAACGAGCAGTACTTC
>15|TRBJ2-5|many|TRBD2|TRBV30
CARTSGSLGGETQYF
TGTGCCCGGACTAGCGGGAGTCTAGGGGGAGAGACCCAGTACTTC
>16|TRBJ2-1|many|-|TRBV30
CAWSETTTRIYNEQFF
TGTGCCTGGAGTGAAACGACTACCAGAATCTACAATGAGCAGTTCTTC
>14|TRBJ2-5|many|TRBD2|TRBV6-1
CASSVGTTQETQYF
TGTGCCAGCAGTGTCGGGACTACCCAAGAGACCCAGTACTTC
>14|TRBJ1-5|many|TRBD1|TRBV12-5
CASALQGMVQPQHF
TGTGCTAGTGCCCTACAGGGGATGGTTCAGCCCCAGCATTTT
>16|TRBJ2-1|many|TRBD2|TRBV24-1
CATSDLGTSGSNEQFF
TGTGCCACCAGTGATTTAGGGACTAGCGGTAGCAATGAGCAGTTCTTC
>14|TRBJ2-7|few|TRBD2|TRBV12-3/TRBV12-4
CASSLAVGPDEQYF
TGTGCCAGCAGCCTAGCGGTAGGGCCTGACGAGCAGTACTTC
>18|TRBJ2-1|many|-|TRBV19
CASSMGGRDPFLGDEQFF
TGTGCCAGTAGTATGGGGGGTAGGGACCCATTTTTAGGCGATGAGCAGTTCTTC
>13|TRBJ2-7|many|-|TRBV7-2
CASSSRRAYEQYF
TGTGCCAGCAGCTCTAGAAGGGCCTACGAGCAGTACTTC
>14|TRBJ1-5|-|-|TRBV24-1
CATSDHRVGQPQHF
TGTGCCACCAGTGACCACAGGGTCGGTCAGCCCCAGCATTTT
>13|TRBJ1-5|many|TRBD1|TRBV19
CASRRQGREPQHF
TGTGCCAGTAGGAGACAGGGTCGGGAGCCCCAGCATTTT
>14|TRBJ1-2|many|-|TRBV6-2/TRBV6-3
CASSPTGHAGGYTF
TGTGCCAGCAGCCCCACAGGGCACGCAGGGGGCTACACCTTC
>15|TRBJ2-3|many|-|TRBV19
CASTVSTGRTDTQYF
TGTGCCAGTACAGTTTCCACGGGGCGCACAGATACGCAGTATTTT
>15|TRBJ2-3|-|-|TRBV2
CASIQYQPGVDTQYF
TGTGCCAGCATCCAATACCAGCCCGGGGTTGATACGCAGTATTTT
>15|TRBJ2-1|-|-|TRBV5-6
CASSSLAENYNEQFF
TGTGCCAGCAGCTCCCTCGCAGAAAACTACAATGAGCAGTTCTTC
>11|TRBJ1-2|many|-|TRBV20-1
CSATDVRGYTF
TGCAGTGCTACGGATGTGCGGGGCTACACCTTC
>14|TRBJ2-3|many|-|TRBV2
CASSAFGATDTQYF
TGTGCCAGCAGTGCATTCGGGGCCACAGATACGCAGTATTTT
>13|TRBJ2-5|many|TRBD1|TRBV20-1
CSADLRGQKTQYF
TGCAGTGCGGATCTGAGGGGGCAGAAGACCCAGTACTTC
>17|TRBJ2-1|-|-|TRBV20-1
CSATDFTLSGLGDEQFF
TGCAGTGCTACAGATTTCACCCTGAGCGGGCTGGGTGATGAGCAGTTCTTC
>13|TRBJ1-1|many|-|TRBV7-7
CASSRGPTTEAFF
TGTGCTAGCAGCCGAGGGCCTACCACTGAAGCTTTCTTT
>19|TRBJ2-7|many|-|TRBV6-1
CASSGNQGLPSFGGYEQYF
TGTGCCAGCAGTGGGAATCAAGGGCTTCCGTCGTTTGGAGGTTACGAGCAGTACTTC
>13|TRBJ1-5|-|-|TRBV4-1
CASSQTLGQPQHF
TGCGCCAGCAGCCAAACTTTGGGTCAGCCCCAGCATTTT
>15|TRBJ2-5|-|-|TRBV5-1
CASSLAPIIEETEYF
TGCGCCAGCAGCTTGGCCCCCATAATAGAGGAGACCGAGTACTTC
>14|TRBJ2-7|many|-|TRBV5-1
CASSLGLQNYEQYF
TGCGCCAGCAGCCTGGGACTCCAAAACTACGAGCAGTACTTC
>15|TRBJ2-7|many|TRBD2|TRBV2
CASSERSGGGYEQYF
TGTGCCAGCAGTGAAAGGAGCGGGGGAGGCTACGAGCAGTACTTC
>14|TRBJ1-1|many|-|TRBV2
CASRADSLNTEAFF
TGTGCCAGCAGGGCGGACAGTTTGAACACTGAAGCTTTCTTT
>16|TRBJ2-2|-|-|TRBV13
CASSFSRGLGTGELFF
TGTGCCAGCAGCTTTAGCCGCGGGTTGGGCACCGGGGAGCTGTTTTTT
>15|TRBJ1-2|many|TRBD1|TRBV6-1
CASSFGTARSYGYTF
TGTGCCAGCAGCTTCGGGACAGCTCGGTCCTATGGCTACACCTTC
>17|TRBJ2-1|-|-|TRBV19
CASSTGSRVGSYNEQFF
TGTGCCAGTAGTACTGGCTCGAGAGTGGGGTCCTACAATGAGCAGTTCTTC
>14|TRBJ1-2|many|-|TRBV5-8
CASSFTDWIYGYTF
TGTGCCAGCAGCTTTACGGACTGGATCTATGGCTACACCTTC
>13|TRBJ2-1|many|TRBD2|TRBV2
CASSEGLALEQFF
TGTGCCAGCAGTGAAGGACTAGCCCTCGAGCAGTTCTTC
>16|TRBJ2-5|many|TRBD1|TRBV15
CATSRGGTGGLKTQYF
TGTGCCACCAGCAGAGGGGGAACAGGGGGCTTGAAGACCCAGTACTTC
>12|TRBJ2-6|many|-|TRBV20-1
CSARSGANVLTF
TGCAGTGCTAGGTCTGGGGCCAACGTCCTGACTTTC
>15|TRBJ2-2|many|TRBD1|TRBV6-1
CASSSGQGYTGELFF
TGTGCCAGCAGTTCCGGACAGGGATACACCGGGGAGCTGTTTTTT
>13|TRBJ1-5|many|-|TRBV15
CATSRSRNQPQHF
TGTGCCACCAGCAGATCCCGAAATCAGCCCCAGCATTTT
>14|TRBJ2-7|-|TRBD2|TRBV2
CASIYGTSSYEHYF
TGTGCCAGCATATACGGGACTAGCAGCTACGAGCACTACTTC
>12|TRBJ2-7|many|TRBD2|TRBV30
CAWSLADYEQYF
TGTGCCTGGAGCCTAGCGGACTACGAGCAGTACTTC
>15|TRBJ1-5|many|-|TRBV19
CASSIERYSNQPQHF
TGTGCCAGTAGTATAGAACGGTATAGCAATCAGCCCCAGCATTTT
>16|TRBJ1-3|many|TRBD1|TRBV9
CASSGGQVGSGNTIYF
TGTGCCAGCAGCGGTGGACAGGTCGGATCTGGAAACACCATATATTTT
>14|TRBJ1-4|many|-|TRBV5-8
CASSLPGINEKLFF
TGTGCCAGCAGCTTACCGGGAATTAATGAAAAACTGTTTTTT